The 17 T cell receptor beta chains below all came from one sample that was sequenced in a study of blood T cell repertoires in COVID-19. The data were produced by immunoSEQ multiplex PCR, yet TCRdb's version contains in-frame clones alone and is incomplete. The table lists about 34,000 clones, approximately 81% of them singletons. Sample: peripheral blood. These receptors all come from a human donor with acute or convalescent COVID-19. The donor label of this sample is uncertain.

CDR3 nucleotides: TGTGCCAGCAGCTTTGGACACGGGACAGGGTCCTACGAGCAGTACTTC. The encoded protein is CASSFGHGTGSYEQYF. The V call is TRBV28, the J call TRBJ2-7; 9 bases are a match to TRBD1. The CDR3 spans 16 residues. Germline values: CDR1 MDHEN, CDR2 SYDVKM. The V segment lost 6 bases and the J segment 1 base; nucleotides outside the gene matches: 10.

This clone appeared a single time. The rearrangement links TRBV28 to TRBJ2-1; D is perhaps TRBD2 (5 bases). Trimming pared 4 bases from V and 4 bases from J, leaving 17 bases between. The CDR3 length is 16 residues. CDR1 is MDHEN and CDR2 is SYDVKM in the germline V gene. Here the CDR3 reads CASSSDVGGLYNEQFF. The CDR3 DNA reads as TGTGCCAGCAGTTCGGACGTGGGCGGGTTATACAATGAGCAGTTCTTC.

The chain links TRBV7-9 to TRBJ1-1; D gene uncertain. Between the trimmed V and J ends, which lost 1 base and 9 bases, there was a span of 15 bases. The CDR3 is 14 amino acids. CDR1 and CDR2 from the germline V gene are SEHNR and FQNEAQ (reference sequence). CDR3 in amino acids: CASSLDLTTFKAFF. The CDR3 DNA sequence: TGTGCCAGCAGCTTAGACTTAACCACGTTTAAAGCTTTCTTT.

The rearrangement joins TRBV7-3 to TRBJ1-6; 7 bases line up with TRBD1. Germline values: CDR1 SGHTA, CDR2 FQGTGA. The CDR3 extends over 15 amino acids. Trimming at V came to 5 bases and at J to 5 bases, leaving 6 bases not matched to a gene. The CDR3 region is CASSGGTANNSPLHF. The CDR3 region has the DNA TGTGCCAGCAGCGGGGGGACAGCTAATAATTCACCCCTCCACTTT. Filled out from reference TRBV7-3 and TRBJ1-6, the complete variable domain reads GAGVSQTPSNKVTEKGKYVELRCDPISGHTALYWYRQSLGQGPEFLIYFQGTGAADDSGLPNDRFFAVRPEGSVSTLKIQRTERGDSAVYLCASSGGTANNSPLHFGNGTRLTVT.

CDR3: CASSERTGASNTGELFF. CDR3 coding DNA: TGTGCCAGCAGTGAAAGGACAGGGGCGAGTAACACCGGGGAGCTGTTTTTT. V gene TRBV2 combines with J gene TRBJ2-2; the match to TRBD1 covers 9 bases. This CDR3 spans 17 amino acids. Germline assignment: CDR1 SNHLY and CDR2 FYNNEI. J was trimmed by 2 bases and V by 2 bases; bases with no gene match: 6.

This clone was detected once. J is TRBJ1-1 and V is TRBV30; 10 nucleotides align to TRBD1. The V and J ends lost 8 bases and 3 bases, in that order; junction bases with no gene match: 0. CDR1 and CDR2 (germline): GTSNPN, SVGIG (reference sequence). The CDR3 has 11 amino acids. In DNA form, the CDR3 reads TGTGCCGGACAGGGGGACACTGAAGCTTTCTTT. Translating it yields CAGQGDTEAFF.

In regard to this clone: An end of the junction does not agree with germline; a read error may underlie this. The chain is built from TRBV7-7 and TRBJ2-5, with TRBD2 identical over 15 bases. CDR1 SSHAT and CDR2 FNYEAQ come from the germline V gene (reference sequence). The CDR3 runs to 15 residues. Here the CDR3 DNA reads TGTGCTAGCAGCTTGGGACTAGCGGGAGGAGAGACCCAGTACTTC. It yields the protein CASSLGLAGGETQYF. The full variable domain, its missing parts supplied by reference TRBV7-7 and TRBJ2-5, is GAGVSQSPRYKVTKRGQDVTLRCDPISSHATLYWYQQALGQGPEFLTYFNYEAQPDKSGLPSDRFSAERPEGSISTLTIQRTEQRDSAMYRCASSLGLAGGETQYFGPGTRLLVL.

The chain carries TRBV23-1 and TRBJ2-1, with TRBD2 matching 13 bases. TRBV23-1 is an ORF; its function is uncertain. Losses at the gene ends were 2 bases for V and 3 bases for J; bases not matched to a gene: 7. The CDR3 sequence is 18 residues long. The CDR3 coding sequence is TGCGCCAGCAGTCAACGCGGACTAGCGGGAGTCTACTACAATGAGCAGTTCTTC. Protein sequence: CASSQRGLAGVYYNEQFF.

This clone was detected a few times. The chain joins TRBV30 to TRBJ1-1; tentatively, D is TRBD1 (6 bases). The CDR3 length is 15 residues. V lost 4 bases to trimming and J lost 1 base, with 16 bases between them. Germline lookup yields CDR1 GTSNPN and CDR2 SVGIG (reference sequence). The CDR3 coding sequence is TGTGCCTGGAATCCCCGAGGGACACAGAACACTGAAGCTTTCTTT. Protein sequence: CAWNPRGTQNTEAFF.

The chain uses TRBV5-6 and TRBJ1-1; 8 bases align to TRBD1. The CDR3 sequence is 14 residues long. V dropped 0 bases and J dropped 3; count of bases not matched to a gene: 1. Looked up from germline, CDR1 is SGHDT and CDR2 is YYEEEE. CDR3 in DNA: TGTGCCAGCAGCTTGGGGACAGGGTACACTGAAGCTTTCTTT. The encoded protein is CASSLGTGYTEAFF.

The genes are TRBV2 and TRBJ1-2; 7 nucleotides match TRBD1. V dropped 7 bases and J dropped 4; count of bases not matched to a gene: 9. CDR3 length: 14 amino acids. Germline V gives CDR1 SNHLY, CDR2 FYNNEI. The CDR3 spells CASTKQTGPYGYTF. The CDR3 nucleotides read TGTGCCAGCACCAAACAGACAGGGCCCTATGGCTACACCTTC.

The chain combines TRBV7-9 with TRBJ2-7; weak D call: TRBD1 (5 bases). The CDR3 contains 11 residues. V lost 3 bases, J lost 5 bases, and 5 bases lay in between. CDR1 SEHNR and CDR2 FQNEAQ come from the germline V gene (reference sequence). For the CDR3, the DNA is TGTGCCAGCAGCTTCAGGGACGAGCAGTACTTC. Residues: CASSFRDEQYF.

The J gene is TRBJ2-1, the V gene TRBV27; D unresolved. The V end was cut by 5 bases, the J end by 7 bases, with 15 bases between. Germline V gene sequence: CDR1 MNHEY, CDR2 SMNVEV (reference sequence). This CDR3 region has 14 residues. This CDR3 is CASSARRLANEQFF. The CDR3 region has the DNA TGTGCCAGCAGTGCCCGCAGACTGGCGAATGAGCAGTTCTTC.

The CDR3 DNA follows: TGTGCAAGTCGCTCCCTAGCGGTTAATGAAAACAATGAGCAGTTCTTC. It translates to CASRSLAVNENNEQFF. The rearrangement links TRBV12-2 to TRBJ2-1; TRBD2 is taken as the D call from the table, unchecked against the DNA. TRBV12-2 is a pseudogene locus. The CDR3 sequence is 16 residues long.

The chain uses TRBV5-4 and TRBJ2-5; 11 bases fit TRBD2. The junction had 7 bases not matched to a gene; V was cut back by 2 bases and J by 4 bases. Germline CDR1 reads SGHNT; CDR2 reads YYREEE (reference sequence). The CDR3 runs 16 residues. The CDR3, as DNA: TGTGCCAGCAGCTTAAGGATAGCGGGGGGGGGAGAGACCCAGTACTTC. Its protein product is CASSLRIAGGGETQYF.

This chain connects TRBV21-1 to TRBJ1-1; the D segment call TRBD1 is taken from the table without a DNA check. TRBV21-1 is termed a pseudogene. This CDR3 is 24 amino acids long. The CDR3 region has the DNA TGTGCCAGCAGCACTAGGGAGGGGGACAGGGCACATATTTATCTGGTCGGGGATAGCACTGAAGCTTTCTTT. Amino acids: CASSTREGDRAHIYLVGDSTEAFF.

V gene TRBV11-3 combines with J gene TRBJ2-2; 9 bases map to TRBD1. The V segment lost 5 bases and the J segment 5 bases; nucleotides outside the gene matches: 6. CDR1 is SGHNT, CDR2 YENEEA, per germline. There are 15 residues in the CDR3. The CDR3 loop reads CASSPGQGWTGELFF. The CDR3 DNA is TGTGCCAGCAGCCCTGGACAGGGGTGGACCGGGGAGCTGTTTTTT.